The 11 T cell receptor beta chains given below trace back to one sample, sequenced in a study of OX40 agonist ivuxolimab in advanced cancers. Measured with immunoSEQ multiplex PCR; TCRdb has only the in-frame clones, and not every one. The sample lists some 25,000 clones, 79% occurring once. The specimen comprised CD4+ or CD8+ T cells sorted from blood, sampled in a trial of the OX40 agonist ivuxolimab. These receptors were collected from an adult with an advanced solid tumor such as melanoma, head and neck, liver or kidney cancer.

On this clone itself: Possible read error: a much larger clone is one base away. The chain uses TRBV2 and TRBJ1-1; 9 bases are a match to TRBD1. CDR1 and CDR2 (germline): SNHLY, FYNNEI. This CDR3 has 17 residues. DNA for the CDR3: TGTACCAGCAGTGAGGCGGACAGGGGCCTCATGAACACTGAAGCTTTCTTT. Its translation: CTSSEADRGLMNTEAFF.

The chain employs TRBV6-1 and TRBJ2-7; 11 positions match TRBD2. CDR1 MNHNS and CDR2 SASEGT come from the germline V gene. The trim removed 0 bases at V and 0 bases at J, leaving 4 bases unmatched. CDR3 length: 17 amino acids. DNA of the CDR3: TGTGCCAGCAGTGAAGCTCGTAGCGGGGGGGTCTCCTACGAGCAGTACTTC. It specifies CASSEARSGGVSYEQYF.

CDR3: CASSPLESGVGYTF. CDR3 nucleotides: TGTGCCAGCAGTCCCCTCGAGTCAGGCGTTGGCTACACCTTC. This chain joins TRBV28 and TRBJ1-2; D gene uncertain. V gave up 5 bases and J gave up 7 bases, with 17 bases separating them. The CDR3 spans 14 residues. The germline V gene encodes CDR1 MDHEN and CDR2 SYDVKM.

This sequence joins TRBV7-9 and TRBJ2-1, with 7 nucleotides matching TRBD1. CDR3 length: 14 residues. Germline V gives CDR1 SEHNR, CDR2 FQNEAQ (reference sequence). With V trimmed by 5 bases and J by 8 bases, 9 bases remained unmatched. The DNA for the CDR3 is TGTGCCAGCAGCGGGACACAGGGGAGCGATGAGCAGTTCTTC. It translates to CASSGTQGSDEQFF.

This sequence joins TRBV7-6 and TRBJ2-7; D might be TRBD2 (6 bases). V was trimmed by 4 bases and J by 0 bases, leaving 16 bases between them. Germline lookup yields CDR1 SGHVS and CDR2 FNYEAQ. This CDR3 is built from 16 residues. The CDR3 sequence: CASSSTPLAFSYEQYF. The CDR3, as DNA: TGTGCCAGCAGCTCCACACCGCTAGCGTTCTCCTACGAGCAGTACTTC.

The CDR3 is CSPSRTGETEAFF. The CDR3 DNA is TGCAGCCCCTCCAGGACAGGGGAAACTGAAGCTTTCTTT. The rearrangement joins TRBV29-1 to TRBJ1-1, with 9 bases fitting TRBD1. Losses at the gene ends were 8 bases for V and 5 bases for J; bases not matched to a gene: 9. The CDR3 consists of 13 residues. Per germline, CDR1 SQVTM and CDR2 ANQGSEA.

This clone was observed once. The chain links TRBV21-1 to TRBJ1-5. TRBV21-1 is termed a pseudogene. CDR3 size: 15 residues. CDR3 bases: TGTGCCAGCAGCAAAAGGCAGGGTGAGGGTCAGCCCCAGCATTTT. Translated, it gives CASSKRQGEGQPQHF.

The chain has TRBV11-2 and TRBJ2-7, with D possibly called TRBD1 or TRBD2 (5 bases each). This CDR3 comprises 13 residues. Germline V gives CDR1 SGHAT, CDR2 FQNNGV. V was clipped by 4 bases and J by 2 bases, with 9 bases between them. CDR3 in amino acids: CASSSGTTYEQYF. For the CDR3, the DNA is TGTGCCAGCAGCTCCGGGACCACCTACGAGCAGTACTTC.

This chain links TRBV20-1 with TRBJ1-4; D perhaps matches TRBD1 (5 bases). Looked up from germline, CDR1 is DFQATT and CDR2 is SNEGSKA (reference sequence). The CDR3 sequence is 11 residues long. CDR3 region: CSARDGGELFF. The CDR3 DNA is TGCAGCGCCAGGGATGGGGGGGAACTGTTTTTT.

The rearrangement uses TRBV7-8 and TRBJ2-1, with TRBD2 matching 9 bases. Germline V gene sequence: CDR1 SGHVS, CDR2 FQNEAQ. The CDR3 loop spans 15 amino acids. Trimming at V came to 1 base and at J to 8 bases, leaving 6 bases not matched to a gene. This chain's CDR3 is CASSLDAGGPYEQFF. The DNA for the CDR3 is TGTGCCAGCAGCTTAGATGCGGGAGGGCCATATGAGCAGTTCTTC.

CDR3 in amino acids: CASSVGGMVTEAFF. The CDR3 nucleotides read TGTGCCAGCAGCGTCGGAGGGATGGTTACTGAAGCTTTCTTT. The chain carries TRBV9 and TRBJ1-1; no firm D call. In germline, CDR1 is SGDLS, CDR2 YYNGEE. V lost 2 bases and J lost 5, with 13 bases in between. The CDR3 is 14 residues long. The full variable domain, with the rest looked up from reference TRBV9 and TRBJ1-1, is DSGVTQTPKHLITATGQRVTLRCSPRSGDLSVYWYQQSLDQGLQFLIQYYNGEERAKGNILERFSAQQFPDLHSELNLSSLELGDSALYFCASSVGGMVTEAFFGQGTRLTVV.